The 8 T cell receptor beta chains given below trace back to one sample, sequenced in a study of long-term antiretroviral therapy in people with HIV. Running of the v3.0 immunoSEQ assay took place at survey level. Method: immunoSEQ multiplex PCR; TCRdb's copy keeps in-frame clones and lacks some. The sample has some 22,000 clones; approximately 80% are singletons. This material consisted of unsorted PBMCs, taken about 4 years after starting antiretroviral therapy. These receptors all stem from a young man with HIV.

The chain links TRBV7-6 to TRBJ1-3; D unresolved. CDR1 is SGHVS, CDR2 FNYEAQ, per germline. V was shortened by 1 base and J by 0 bases, with 10 bases between the two germline ends. This CDR3 has 16 amino acids. CDR3: CASSLGVTVSGNTIYF. DNA of the CDR3: TGTGCCAGCAGCTTAGGGGTCACAGTCTCTGGAAACACCATATATTTT. Based on the CDR3 plus reference TRBV7-6 and TRBJ1-3, the full variable domain is GAGVSQSPRYKVTKRGQDVALRCDPISGHVSLYWYRQALGQGPEFLTYFNYEAQQDKSGLPNDRFSAERPEGSISTLTIQRTEQRDSAMYRCASSLGVTVSGNTIYFGEGSWLTVV.

The rearrangement uses TRBV6-5 and TRBJ1-2; 8 bases match TRBD1. The germline V gene has CDR1 MNHEY and CDR2 SVGAGI. Losses at the gene ends were 8 bases for V and 4 bases for J; bases not matched to a gene: 12. The CDR3 has 15 residues. DNA of the CDR3: TGTGCCAGCTGGAAAGGGACAGGCTCTGGCTATGGCTACACCTTC. Translation: CASWKGTGSGYGYTF.

This chain uses TRBV28 with TRBJ1-3; tentatively, D is TRBD1 (5 bases). The V gene lost 6 bases and the J gene lost 0 bases, with 12 bases spanning the gap. The CDR3 is 15 residues long. Germline V lookup: CDR1 MDHEN, CDR2 SYDVKM. CDR3 DNA sequence: TGTGCCAGCAGGCGGGACTTCTCCTCTGGAAACACCATATATTTT. Its protein product is CASRRDFSSGNTIYF.

This chain joins TRBV4-1 and TRBJ1-6, with 10 bases matching TRBD1. CDR1 is MGHRA, CDR2 YSYEKL, per germline. Unmatched junction bases numbered 6, after V lost 0 bases and J lost 10 bases. This CDR3 contains 16 residues. The CDR3 DNA is TGCGCCAGCAGCCAAGAAGGGACAGGGGATCGGTCACCCCTCCACTTT. Protein: CASSQEGTGDRSPLHF.

The chain combines TRBV29-1 with TRBJ1-4, with D unresolved. V gave up 3 bases and J gave up 7 bases, with 12 bases separating them. The CDR3 totals 13 residues. CDR1 is SQVTM, CDR2 ANQGSEA, per germline. The chain's CDR3 is CSVDPGVGEKLFF. The CDR3 DNA reads TGCAGCGTTGACCCTGGGGTGGGTGAAAAACTGTTTTTT.

V and J are TRBV5-1 and TRBJ2-2, with D uncertain. CDR3 size: 13 residues. Trimming took 4 bases from V and 1 from J, leaving 5 bases between them. Germline V gives CDR1 SGHRS, CDR2 YFSETQ. CDR3 in amino acids: CASSPENTGELFF. The CDR3 region has the DNA TGCGCCAGCAGCCCGGAGAACACCGGGGAGCTGTTTTTT.

The chain is built from TRBV19 and TRBJ1-5, with TRBD1 as a possible D gene (5 bases). This CDR3 has 14 amino acids. Looked up from germline, CDR1 is LNHDA and CDR2 is SQIVND (reference sequence). Trimming shortened V by 3 bases and J by 7 bases, and 13 bases separated the two germline ends. CDR3 DNA sequence: TGTGCCAGTAGTATTGGGGGTAAGGGGCAGCCCCAGCATTTT. Amino acid sequence: CASSIGGKGQPQHF.

CDR3: CASSPDRGYEQYF. DNA for the CDR3: TGCGCCAGCAGCCCGGACAGGGGTTACGAGCAGTACTTC. The chain links TRBV5-1 to TRBJ2-7; 9 nucleotides agree with TRBD1. The CDR3 has 13 amino acids. The V segment lost 4 bases and the J segment 4 bases; nucleotides outside the gene matches: 3. CDR1 and CDR2 from the germline V gene are SGHRS and YFSETQ.